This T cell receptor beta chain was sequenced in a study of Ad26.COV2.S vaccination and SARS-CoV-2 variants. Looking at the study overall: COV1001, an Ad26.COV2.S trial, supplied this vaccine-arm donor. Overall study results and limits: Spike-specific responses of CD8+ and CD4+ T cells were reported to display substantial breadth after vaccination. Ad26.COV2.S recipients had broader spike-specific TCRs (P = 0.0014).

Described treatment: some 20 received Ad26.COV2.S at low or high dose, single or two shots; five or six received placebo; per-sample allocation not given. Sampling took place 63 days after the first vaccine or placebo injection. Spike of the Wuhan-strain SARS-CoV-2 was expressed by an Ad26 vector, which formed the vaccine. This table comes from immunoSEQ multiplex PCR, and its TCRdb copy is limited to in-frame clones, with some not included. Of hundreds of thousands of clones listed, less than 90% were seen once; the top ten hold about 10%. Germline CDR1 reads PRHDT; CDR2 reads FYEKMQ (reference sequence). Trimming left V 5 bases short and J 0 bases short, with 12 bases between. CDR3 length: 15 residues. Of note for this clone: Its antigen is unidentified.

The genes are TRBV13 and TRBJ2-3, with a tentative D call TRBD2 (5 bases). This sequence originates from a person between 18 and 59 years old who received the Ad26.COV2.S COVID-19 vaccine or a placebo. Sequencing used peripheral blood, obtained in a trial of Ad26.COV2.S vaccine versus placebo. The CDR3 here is CASSLEGHSTDTQYF. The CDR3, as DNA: TGTGCCAGCAGCCTAGAGGGCCATAGCACAGATACGCAGTATTTT.